This paragraph reports one TCR beta chain. The record originates from a study of blood T cell repertoires in COVID-19. Study-level background: Collection of acute and convalescent COVID-19 samples took place in the United States, Italy and Spain. T cells, B-cell-depleted T cells, or PBMCs provided the cDNA or gDNA that served as material.

The germline gives CDR1 SGHRS, CDR2 YFSETQ. The CDR3 sequence is 16 residues long. Trimming left V 2 bases short and J 4 bases short, with 19 bases between. Study processing details: Amplifying reference gene primers gave estimates of nucleated cell counts. Profiling relied on immunoSEQ multiplex PCR, and the TCRdb table lists in-frame clones only, not all of them. That table furnishes V, J and clone size, whereas the DNA furnished D and trimming. The sample includes roughly 380,000 clones, roughly 80% of them seen just once. The chain is built from TRBV5-1 and TRBJ2-7; possible D gene TRBD1, 6 bases. The sequencing input was peripheral blood. The sequence came from a human donor with acute or convalescent COVID-19. The donor label of this sample is uncertain. CDR3 sequence: CASSLSTGSGLYEQYF. The CDR3 DNA sequence: TGCGCCAGCAGCTTATCTACAGGGTCTGGGTTATACGAGCAGTACTTC. The variable domain in full, with the rest retrieved from reference TRBV5-1 and TRBJ2-7, is KAGVTQTPRYLIKTRGQQVTLSCSPISGHRSVSWYQQTPGQGLQFLFEYFSETQRNKGNFPGRFSGRQFSNSRSEMNVSTLELGDSALYLCASSLSTGSGLYEQYFGPGTRLTVT.